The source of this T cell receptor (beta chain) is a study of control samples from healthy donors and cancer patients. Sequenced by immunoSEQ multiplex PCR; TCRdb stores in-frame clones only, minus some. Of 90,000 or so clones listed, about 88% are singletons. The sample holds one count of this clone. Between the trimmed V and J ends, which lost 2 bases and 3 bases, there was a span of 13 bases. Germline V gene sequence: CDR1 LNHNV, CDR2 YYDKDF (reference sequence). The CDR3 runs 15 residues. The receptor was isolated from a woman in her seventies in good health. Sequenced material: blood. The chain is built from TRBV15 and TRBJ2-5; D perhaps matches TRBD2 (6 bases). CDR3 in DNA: TGTGCCACCAGCAGAACCTATTCGGGGGAAGAGACCCAGTACTTC. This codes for CATSRTYSGEETQYF. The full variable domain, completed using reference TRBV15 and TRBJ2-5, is DAMVIQNPRYQVTQFGKPVTLSCSQTLNHNVMYWYQQKSSQAPKLLFHYYDKDFNNEADTPDNFQSRRPNTSFCFLDIRSPGLGDTAMYLCATSRTYSGEETQYFGPGTRLLVL.